This entry lists 8 T cell receptor beta chains sequenced from one sample in a study of cytomegalovirus exposure and HLA in healthy donors. 60 Vbeta and 13 Jbeta primers were used in PCR. Assay: immunoSEQ multiplex PCR; the TCRdb copy retains only in-frame clones and omits some. The sample yields approximately 85,000 clones, about four fifths seen once. The sample taken for sequencing was PBMCs. Source of these receptors: a man aged 50-60 years in good health and CMV-seropositive.

This chain connects TRBV11-2 to TRBJ2-1, with D possibly being TRBD2 (5 bases). V lost 6 bases, J lost 5 bases, and 11 bases lay in between. Germline-derived CDR1 and CDR2 are SGHAT and FQNNGV. The CDR3 is 13 amino acids. DNA of the CDR3: TGTGCCAGCAGTCCCGGGATGAACAATGAGCAGTTCTTC. Translation: CASSPGMNNEQFF.

This clone was picked up a small number of times. The V and J genes are TRBV4-1 and TRBJ2-2; 12 bases are shared with TRBD2. Trimming removed 2 bases from V and 4 bases from J; junction bases left unmatched: 8. The germline gives CDR1 MGHRA, CDR2 YSYEKL. The CDR3 sequence is 18 residues long. DNA of the CDR3: TGCGCCAGCAGCCAACCCGGACTAGCGGGATTACGCACCGGGGAGCTGTTTTTT. It is translated as CASSQPGLAGLRTGELFF.

The chain combines TRBV11-2 with TRBJ1-1, with D perhaps matching TRBD1 (5 bases). V was shortened by 10 bases and J by 8 bases, with 17 bases between the two germline ends. This CDR3 spans 12 amino acids. Germline V CDR1 and CDR2: SGHAT, FQNNGV. CDR3 coding DNA: TGTGCCACCAAACCCCTGGGGGGGGAAGCTTTCTTT. Its translation is CATKPLGGEAFF.

Note on this clone: An end of the junction does not agree with germline; a read error may underlie this. The genes are TRBV7-9 and TRBJ1-1; 10 bases are shared with TRBD1. The CDR3 is 14 residues long. Germline values: CDR1 SEHNR, CDR2 FQNEAQ (reference sequence). The CDR3 DNA reads TGTTCCAGCCGTTCCGGGACAGGGGTCACTGAAGCTTTCTTT. Amino acid sequence: CSSRSGTGVTEAFF.

The gene calls are TRBV7-8 and TRBJ1-2; 7 bases align to TRBD1. Germline trimming cut 0 bases from V and 5 bases from J; bases unmatched to any gene: 9. This CDR3 is built from 16 residues. CDR1 SGHVS and CDR2 FQNEAQ come from the germline V gene. CDR3 in amino acids: CASSLASTGAFYGYTF. CDR3 sequence (DNA): TGTGCCAGCAGCTTAGCTTCAACAGGGGCCTTTTATGGCTACACCTTC.

V and J are TRBV7-3 and TRBJ2-1, with D possibly being TRBD2 (5 bases). Looked up from germline, CDR1 is SGHTA and CDR2 is FQGTGA. The CDR3 is 15 residues long. V was pared by 7 bases and J by 4 bases, with 17 bases between. CDR3 nucleotide sequence: TGTGCCAGCACCCAGCTTGGCGGAGGATACAATGAGCAGTTCTTC. Protein: CASTQLGGGYNEQFF.

This clone was recorded a few times. This chain joins TRBV9 and TRBJ1-4; no clear D gene. Germline V gene data show CDR1 as SGDLS and CDR2 as YYNGEE. Trimming took off 0 bases at V and 8 bases at J, with 8 bases between the two ends. CDR3 length: 13 residues. The CDR3 DNA sequence: TGTGCCAGCAGCGTAGCTGGGGAGGAAAAACTGTTTTTT. Its translation is CASSVAGEEKLFF. The full variable domain, in which reference TRBV9 and TRBJ1-4 provide the parts outside the CDR3, is DSGVTQTPKHLITATGQRVTLRCSPRSGDLSVYWYQQSLDQGLQFLIQYYNGEERAKGNILERFSAQQFPDLHSELNLSSLELGDSALYFCASSVAGEEKLFFGSGTQLSVL.

The chain joins TRBV5-1 to TRBJ2-1; 12 bases map to TRBD2. Germline V gene sequence: CDR1 SGHRS, CDR2 YFSETQ. J gave up 4 bases and V 1 base, and 9 bases lay outside the gene matches. This CDR3 contains 18 residues. The CDR3 sequence is CASSLSRTSGNAYNEQFF. In nucleotides, the CDR3 is TGCGCCAGCAGCTTGTCCCGGACTAGCGGGAATGCATACAATGAGCAGTTCTTC.